Listed below are T cell receptor beta chains from one sample, sequenced in a study of blood T cell repertoires in COVID-19. Generated by immunoSEQ multiplex PCR, the TCRdb table keeps only in-frame clones and is missing some. Altogether about 210,000 clones are present, around 82% being singletons, with the ten largest covering 2% to 3%. The source material was peripheral blood. The receptors derive from a woman in her 40s with active or convalescent COVID-19. CDR3s include the opening cysteine and the closing phenylalanine or tryptophan. The D gene is left open where the match is weak. Clone size is not always given. Where it is, it says once, few, many or a class for expanded clones.

abundance | j_gene | v_gene | d_gene | CDR3aa | CDR3nt
. | TRBJ1-6 | TRBV6-2/TRBV6-3 | TRBD1 | CASSYSGTVVYNSPLHF | TGTGCCAGCAGTTATTCCGGGACAGTCGTCTATAATTCACCCCTCCACTTT
. | TRBJ1-5 | TRBV7-3 | TRBD1 | CASSSDPGQGYQPQHF | TGTGCCAGCAGCTCTGACCCGGGACAGGGCTATCAGCCCCAGCATTTT
. | TRBJ2-5 | TRBV19 | TRBD1 | CASSDRQGKTLETQYF | TGTGCCAGTAGTGACAGACAGGGAAAGACTTTGGAGACCCAGTACTTC
. | TRBJ1-2 | TRBV24-1 | . | CATSDRGEGNYGYTF | TGTGCCACCAGTGATCGGGGGGAGGGAAACTATGGCTACACCTTC
. | TRBJ2-7 | TRBV14 | TRBD1 | CASSQDDWGQGRRYEQYF | TGTGCCAGCAGCCAAGATGATTGGGGACAGGGCAGAAGGTACGAGCAGTACTTC
. | TRBJ2-3 | TRBV18 | TRBD2 | CASSPGTSTSGRTDTQYF | TGTGCCAGCTCACCGGGAACTTCGACTAGCGGCCGCACAGATACGCAGTATTTT
. | TRBJ1-4 | TRBV19 | TRBD1 | CASSLAGTGNEKLFF | TGTGCCAGTAGTCTCGCCGGGACAGGGAATGAAAAACTGTTTTTT
few | TRBJ2-7 | TRBV7-3 | . | CASSLGPADTYEQYF | TGTGCCAGCAGCTTAGGTCCGGCGGACACCTACGAGCAGTACTTC
once | TRBJ1-2 | TRBV5-6 | . | CASSPTGVRGYTF | TGTGCCAGCAGCCCGACAGGCGTCAGGGGCTACACCTTC
few | TRBJ2-2 | TRBV29-1 | TRBD1 | CSVLTHGQGPGELFF | TGCAGCGTTCTCACTCACGGACAGGGTCCAGGGGAGCTGTTTTTT
. | TRBJ2-7 | TRBV5-1 | . | CASSLAVAREQYF | TGCGCCAGCAGCTTGGCAGTAGCGCGGGAGCAGTACTTC
. | TRBJ2-2 | TRBV11-2 | . | CASSLSVFTGELFF | TGTGCCAGCAGCCTCTCCGTCTTCACCGGGGAGCTGTTTTTT
few | TRBJ1-1 | TRBV19 | TRBD1 | CASSRQGNTEAFF | TGTGCCAGTAGTAGACAGGGAAACACTGAAGCTTTCTTT
few | TRBJ2-1 | TRBV19 | . | CASSQSLSSYNEQFF | TGTGCCAGTAGTCAATCGTTGAGCTCCTACAATGAGCAGTTCTTC
. | TRBJ1-2 | TRBV5-4 | TRBD1 | CASNFQEDRLYGYTF | TGTGCCAGCAACTTTCAGGAGGACAGGCTGTATGGCTACACCTTC